Listed below are T cell receptor beta chains from one sample, sequenced in a study of blood T cell repertoires in COVID-19. Sequenced by immunoSEQ multiplex PCR; TCRdb stores in-frame clones only, minus some. The table has about 93,000 clones, roughly nine tenths seen once. The sample comprised peripheral blood. The receptors originated from a human donor with active COVID-19. The donor label of this sample is uncertain. CDR3s include the opening cysteine and the closing phenylalanine or tryptophan. D genes are given only for firm matches. A clone size is listed for some rows: how often the clone was seen (once, few, many), or a class if it is expanded.

D: -; size: -; V: TRBV20-1; CDR3: CSAAGQETQYF
D: TRBD1; size: -; V: TRBV4-1; CDR3: CASSHKTGGAGDTQYF
D: -; size: -; V: TRBV28; CDR3: CASSLGPSPNEQFF
D: TRBD2; size: -; V: TRBV23-1; CDR3: CASTILPFNKLGLAGDNEQFF
D: -; size: -; V: TRBV19; CDR3: CASSIDLTEHYGYTF
D: -; size: -; V: TRBV7-3; CDR3: CASSADSRGEQYF
D: TRBD2; size: -; V: TRBV27; CDR3: CASSLTGGGPNTQYF
D: TRBD1; size: -; V: TRBV6-5; CDR3: CASSSQQGAQIYGYTF
D: -; size: -; V: TRBV7-2; CDR3: CASSLGGQINTEAFF
D: TRBD1; size: -; V: TRBV19; CDR3: CASSLGTGYNQPQHF
D: -; size: -; V: TRBV5-1; CDR3: CASGREDTEAFF
D: -; size: -; V: TRBV12-2; CDR3: CASRLVTGGAGNYGYTF
D: -; size: -; V: TRBV6-6; CDR3: CASSPGLQPATDTQYF
D: TRBD2; size: -; V: TRBV4-3; CDR3: CASSQVGLPADTQYF
D: TRBD1; size: -; V: TRBV7-8; CDR3: CASSLVLGQGPLGSPLHF
D: -; size: once; V: TRBV15; CDR3: CATSRVGTIVSYEQYF
D: TRBD1; size: -; V: TRBV29-1; CDR3: CSAGQGNTEAFF